This T cell receptor (beta chain) was found in a study of CD8+CD57+ T cells in acquired aplastic anemia. V lost 1 base to trimming and J lost 6 bases, with 16 bases between them. Germline values: CDR1 SGHTA, CDR2 FQGNSA. The CDR3 is made up of 15 amino acids. Sequencing was done on patients that had shown CD8+CD57+ cell expansion by flow cytometry. This clonotype appeared a single time. Template material for TCR beta VDJ and CDR3 profiling consisted of genomic DNA. From the reads, TCRdb called clonotypes with MiXCR, one entry per CDR3 protein. The data show over 150,000 distinct CDR3 sequences, with around 63% seen just once and roughly 43% held by the top ten.

The receptor was isolated from a human donor with aplastic anemia. Sequenced sample: sorted CD4+, CD8+, or CD8+CD57+ T cells (not recorded which) from PBMCs. J is TRBJ2-7 and V is TRBV7-2, with D perhaps TRBD1 or TRBD2 (5 bases each). CDR3 amino acids: CASSLGGTRDGEQYF. CDR3 DNA sequence: TGTGCCAGCAGCTTAGGAGGGACCAGGGACGGCGAGCAGTACTTC.